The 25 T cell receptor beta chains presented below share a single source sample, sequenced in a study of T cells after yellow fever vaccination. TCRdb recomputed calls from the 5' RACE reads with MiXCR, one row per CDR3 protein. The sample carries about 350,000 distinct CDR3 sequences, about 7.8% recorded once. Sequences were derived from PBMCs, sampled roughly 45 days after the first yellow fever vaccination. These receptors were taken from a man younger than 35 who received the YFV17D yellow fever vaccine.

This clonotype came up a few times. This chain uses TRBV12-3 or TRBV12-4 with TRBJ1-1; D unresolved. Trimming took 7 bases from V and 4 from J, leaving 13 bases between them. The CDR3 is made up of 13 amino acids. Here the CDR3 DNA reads TGTGCCAGCACCCACGGAGGGATCACTGAAGCTTTCTTT. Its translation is CASTHGGITEAFF.

CDR3 loop: CASSQETFNYGYTF. The CDR3 coding sequence is TGTGCCAGCAGCCAAGAAACTTTTAACTATGGCTACACCTTC. This chain uses TRBV4-2 with TRBJ1-2; unclear D gene. V shed 0 bases and J shed 1 base, with 6 bases lying between them. The germline V gene has CDR1 LGHNA and CDR2 YNFKEQ. The length of the CDR3 is 14 residues.

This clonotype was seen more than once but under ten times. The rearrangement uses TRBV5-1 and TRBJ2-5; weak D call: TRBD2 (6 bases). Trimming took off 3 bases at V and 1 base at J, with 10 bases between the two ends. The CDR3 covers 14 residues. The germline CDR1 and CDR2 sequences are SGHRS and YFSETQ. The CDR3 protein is CASSWLAIQETQYF. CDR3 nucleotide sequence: TGCGCCAGCAGCTGGCTAGCGATCCAAGAGACCCAGTACTTC. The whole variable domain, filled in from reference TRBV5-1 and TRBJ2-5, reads KAGVTQTPRYLIKTRGQQVTLSCSPISGHRSVSWYQQTPGQGLQFLFEYFSETQRNKGNFPGRFSGRQFSNSRSEMNVSTLELGDSALYLCASSWLAIQETQYFGPGTRLLVL.

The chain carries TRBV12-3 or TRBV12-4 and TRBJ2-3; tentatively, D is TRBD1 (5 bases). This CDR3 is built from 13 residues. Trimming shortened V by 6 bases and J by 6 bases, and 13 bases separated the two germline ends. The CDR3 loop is CASSPWGRDTQYF. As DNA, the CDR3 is TGTGCCAGCAGCCCGTGGGGCCGCGATACGCAGTATTTT.

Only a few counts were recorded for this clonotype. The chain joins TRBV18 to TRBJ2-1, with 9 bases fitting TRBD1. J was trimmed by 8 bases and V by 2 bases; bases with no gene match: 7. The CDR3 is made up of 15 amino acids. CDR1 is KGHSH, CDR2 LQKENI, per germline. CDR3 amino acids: CASSPGTGNKDEQFF. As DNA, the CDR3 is TGTGCCAGCTCACCAGGGACAGGGAACAAAGATGAGCAGTTCTTC.

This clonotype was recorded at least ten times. The CDR3 protein is CAVRSTGGTQYF. CDR3 sequence (DNA): TGTGCCGTGCGATCTACGGGTGGGACCCAGTACTTC. The genes are TRBV10-3 and TRBJ2-5; D is uncertain. The germline V and J ends were trimmed by 11 bases and 7 bases, with 17 bases remaining between them. Germline CDR1 is ENHRY and CDR2 is SYGVKD. This CDR3 has 12 residues.

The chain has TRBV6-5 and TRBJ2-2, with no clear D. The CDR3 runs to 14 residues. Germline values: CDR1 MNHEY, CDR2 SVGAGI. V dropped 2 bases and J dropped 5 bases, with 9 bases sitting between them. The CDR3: CASSYARRTGELFF. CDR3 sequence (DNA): TGTGCCAGCAGTTACGCCAGGCGGACCGGGGAGCTGTTTTTT.

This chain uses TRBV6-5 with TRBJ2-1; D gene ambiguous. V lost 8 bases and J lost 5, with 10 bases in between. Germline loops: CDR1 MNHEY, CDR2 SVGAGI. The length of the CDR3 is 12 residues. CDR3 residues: CASSHGDNEQFF. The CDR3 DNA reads TGTGCCAGCTCACACGGTGACAATGAGCAGTTCTTC.

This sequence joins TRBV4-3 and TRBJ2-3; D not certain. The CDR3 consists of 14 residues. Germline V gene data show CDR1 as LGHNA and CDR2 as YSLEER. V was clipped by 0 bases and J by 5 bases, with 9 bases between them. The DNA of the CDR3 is TGCGCCAGCAGCCAAGACCAGGAGCGAGATACGCAGTATTTT. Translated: CASSQDQERDTQYF.

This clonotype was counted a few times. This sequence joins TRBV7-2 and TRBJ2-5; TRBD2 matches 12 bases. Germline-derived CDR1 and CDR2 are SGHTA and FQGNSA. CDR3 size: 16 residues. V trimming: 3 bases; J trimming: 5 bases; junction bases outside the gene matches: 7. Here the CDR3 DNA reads TGTGCCAGCAGCTTGCCGGCTAGCGGGGGGGAGGAGACCCAGTACTTC. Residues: CASSLPASGGEETQYF.

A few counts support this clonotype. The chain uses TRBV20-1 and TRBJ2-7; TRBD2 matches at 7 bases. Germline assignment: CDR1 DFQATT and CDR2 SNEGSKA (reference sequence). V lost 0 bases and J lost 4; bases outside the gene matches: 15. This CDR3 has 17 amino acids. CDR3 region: CSARDIFASGILYEQYF. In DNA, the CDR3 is TGCAGTGCTAGAGATATCTTCGCTAGCGGAATCTTATACGAGCAGTACTTC.

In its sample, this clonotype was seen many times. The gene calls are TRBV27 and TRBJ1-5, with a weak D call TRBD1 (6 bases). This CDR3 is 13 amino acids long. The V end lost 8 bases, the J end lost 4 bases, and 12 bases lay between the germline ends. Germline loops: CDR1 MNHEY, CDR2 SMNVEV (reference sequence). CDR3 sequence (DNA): TGTGCCAGCTCTCCCAGGGGAAATCAGCCCCAGCATTTT. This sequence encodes CASSPRGNQPQHF.

The CDR3 region is CASSAPGGANEKLFF. CDR3 in DNA: TGTGCCAGCAGCGCCCCAGGGGGGGCTAATGAAAAACTGTTTTTT. The V and J genes are TRBV9 and TRBJ1-4, with TRBD1 matching 7 bases. Germline V gene sequence: CDR1 SGDLS, CDR2 YYNGEE. The CDR3 spans 15 residues. Trimming took 3 bases from V and 3 from J; bases not matched to a gene: 5.

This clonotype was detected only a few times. DNA of the CDR3: TGTGCCAGCAGCGAGGCGGTCTCCTACGAGCAGTACTTC. Translation: CASSEAVSYEQYF. The chain recombines TRBV27 with TRBJ2-7; D unresolved. The CDR3 length is 13 residues. The V gene lost 6 bases and the J gene lost 0 bases, with 9 bases spanning the gap. The V gene's germline CDR1 is MNHEY and CDR2 SMNVEV (reference sequence).

CDR3 coding DNA: TGTGCCAGCAGTCGCACTATAGTGACTAGCACAGATACGCAGTATTTT. It specifies CASSRTIVTSTDTQYF. The rearrangement links TRBV6-1 to TRBJ2-3; D call uncertain. The ends were cut back, 5 bases at V and 0 bases at J, with 15 bases in the middle. The germline CDR1 and CDR2 sequences are MNHNS and SASEGT. The CDR3 is 16 residues long.

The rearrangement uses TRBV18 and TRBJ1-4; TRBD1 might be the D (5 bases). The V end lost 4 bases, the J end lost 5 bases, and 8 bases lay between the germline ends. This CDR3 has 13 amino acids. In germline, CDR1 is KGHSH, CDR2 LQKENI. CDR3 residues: CASSLAGNEKLFF. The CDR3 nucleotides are TGTGCCAGCTCACTCGCAGGGAATGAAAAACTGTTTTTT.

CDR3 nucleotide sequence: TGTGCCAGCAGCTTGTTACAGGGGAATCAGCCCCAGCATTTT. This sequence encodes CASSLLQGNQPQHF. This chain links TRBV7-2 with TRBJ1-5; 7 bases agree with TRBD1. V trimming: 3 bases; J trimming: 4 bases; junction bases outside the gene matches: 3. Germline CDR1 reads SGHTA; CDR2 reads FQGNSA. This CDR3 region has 14 residues. Together with reference TRBV7-2 and TRBJ1-5, the CDR3 gives the full variable domain: GAGVSQSPSNKVTEKGKDVELRCDPISGHTALYWYRQSLGQGLEFLIYFQGNSAPDKSGLPSDRFSAERTGGSVSTLTIQRTQQEDSAVYLCASSLLQGNQPQHFGDGTRLSIL.

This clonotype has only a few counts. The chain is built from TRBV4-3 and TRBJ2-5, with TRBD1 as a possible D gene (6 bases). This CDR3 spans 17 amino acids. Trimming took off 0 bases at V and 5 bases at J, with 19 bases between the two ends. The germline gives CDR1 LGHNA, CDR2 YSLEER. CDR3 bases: TGCGCCAGCAGCCAAGAGGCGGGTTTACTTAGGGGGGAGACCCAGTACTTC. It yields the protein CASSQEAGLLRGETQYF.

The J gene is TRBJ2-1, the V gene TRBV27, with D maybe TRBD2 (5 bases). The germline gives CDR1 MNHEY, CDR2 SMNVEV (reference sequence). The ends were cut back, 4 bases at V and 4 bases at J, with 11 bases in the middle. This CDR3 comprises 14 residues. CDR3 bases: TGTGCCAGCAGTTCCGCCTCGGGGTACAATGAGCAGTTCTTC. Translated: CASSSASGYNEQFF.

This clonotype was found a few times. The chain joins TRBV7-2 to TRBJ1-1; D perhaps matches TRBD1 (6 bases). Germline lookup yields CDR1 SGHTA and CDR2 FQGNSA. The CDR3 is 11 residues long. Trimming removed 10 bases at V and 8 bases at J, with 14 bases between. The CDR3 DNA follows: TGTGCCATCAAAAGGACAGCGGAAGCTTTCTTT. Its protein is CAIKRTAEAFF.

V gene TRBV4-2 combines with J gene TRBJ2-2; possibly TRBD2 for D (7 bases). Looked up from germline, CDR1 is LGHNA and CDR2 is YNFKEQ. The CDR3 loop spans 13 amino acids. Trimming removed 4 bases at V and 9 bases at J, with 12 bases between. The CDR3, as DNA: TGTGCCAGCAGCCTCCCGGGGGGCCGGGAGCTGTTTTTT. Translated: CASSLPGGRELFF.

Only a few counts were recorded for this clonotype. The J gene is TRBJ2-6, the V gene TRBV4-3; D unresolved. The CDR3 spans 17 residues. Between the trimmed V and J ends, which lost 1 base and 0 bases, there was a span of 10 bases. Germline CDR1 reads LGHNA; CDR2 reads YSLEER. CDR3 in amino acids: CASSQGRSSSGANVLTF. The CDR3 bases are TGCGCCAGCAGCCAAGGTCGAAGTAGCTCTGGGGCCAACGTCCTGACTTTC.

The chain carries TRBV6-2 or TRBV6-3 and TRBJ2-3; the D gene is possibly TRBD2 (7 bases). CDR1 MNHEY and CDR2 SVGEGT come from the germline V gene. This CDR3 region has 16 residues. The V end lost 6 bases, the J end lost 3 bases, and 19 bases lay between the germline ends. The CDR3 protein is CASSLVLRGGTDTQYF. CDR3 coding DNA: TGTGCCAGCAGCCTCGTGTTGAGGGGGGGGACAGATACGCAGTATTTT.

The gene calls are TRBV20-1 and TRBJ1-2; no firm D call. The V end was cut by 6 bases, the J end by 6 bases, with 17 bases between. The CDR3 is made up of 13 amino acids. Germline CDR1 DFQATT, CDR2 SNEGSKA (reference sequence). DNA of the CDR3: TGCAGTGCCACTTTTTTAGGATCCCATGGCTACACCTTC. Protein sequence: CSATFLGSHGYTF.

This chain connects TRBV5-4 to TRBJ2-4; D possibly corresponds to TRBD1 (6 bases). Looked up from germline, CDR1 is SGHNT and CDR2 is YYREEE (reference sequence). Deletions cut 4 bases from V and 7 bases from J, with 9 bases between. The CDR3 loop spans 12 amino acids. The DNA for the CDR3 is TGTGCCAGCAGCAGGGACACCAACATTCAGTACTTC. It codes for CASSRDTNIQYF.